These 10 T cell receptor beta chains were sequenced from one sample in a study of vaccination effects on CD4 cells after COVID-19 (dated by TCRdb to between 2020 and 2023). In the ViraFEST assay, PBMC were stimulated with viral peptide pools, and antigen-specific CD4+ T cell clonotypes were then identified by expansion using TCR sequencing. After around ten days of culture, CD4+ T cells were isolated with the EasySep CD4+ T cell isolation kit. Each participant got two doses of an mRNA SARS-CoV-2 vaccine, either BNT162b2 or mRNA-1273. No antigens are known for them. Library preparation employed the immunoSEQ multiplex PCR assay. TCRdb took this table from immuneACCESS and kept in-frame rearrangements with V and J called. Such tables lack part of the clones; where checked against another copy, unresolved V genes explain under half of the gap, and the rest is unexplained. The sample profile shows 70,000 to 85,000 clones; around 80% of them were found once. Together, the top ten hold 0.95% to 1.5% of the sample.

The sequencing here drew on CD4+ T cells from PBMCs cultured with HCoV-229E spike peptides, taken after COVID-19 vaccination. In the paper's terms, the cell subset or site label means: HCoV-229E spike overlapping peptide pool stimulation. These receptors were taken from a human donor who received a COVID-19 vaccine.

The chain couples TRBV4-1 to TRBJ1-1; tentative D call: TRBD1 (5 bases). Germline V CDR1 and CDR2: MGHRA, YSYEKL. This CDR3 is 18 amino acids long. V was shortened by 1 base and J by 1 base, with 19 bases between the two germline ends. CDR3 bases: TGCGCCAGCAGCCAAGTTTTCATGACAGCCCTCTCGAACACTGAAGCTTTCTTT. Protein product: CASSQVFMTALSNTEAFF.

V gene TRBV5-6 combines with J gene TRBJ1-2; 7 bases align to TRBD1. The junction had 7 bases not matched to a gene; V was cut back by 4 bases and J by 7 bases. Germline assignment: CDR1 SGHDT and CDR2 YYEEEE. CDR3 length equals 13 residues. This chain's CDR3 is CASSRSRGSGYTF. The CDR3 DNA sequence: TGTGCCAGCAGCCGAAGCAGGGGGTCTGGCTACACCTTC.

The chain recombines TRBV21-1 with TRBJ1-1; the table names TRBD1, a call not compared with the DNA. TRBV21-1 is a pseudogene segment. The CDR3 has 15 amino acids. The CDR3 here is CASSKVRGKNTEAFF. DNA for the CDR3: TGTGCCAGCAGCAAAGTCAGGGGTAAGAACACTGAAGCTTTCTTT.

This sequence joins TRBV4-3 and TRBJ1-2; D is undetermined. This CDR3 is built from 13 residues. The germline V and J ends were trimmed by 4 bases and 2 bases, with 8 bases remaining between them. Germline CDR1 and CDR2: LGHNA and YSLEER. In DNA form, the CDR3 reads TGCGCCAGCAGCCCCTTTCCGAACTATGGCTACACCTTC. Translated, it gives CASSPFPNYGYTF.

The J gene is TRBJ1-4, the V gene TRBV9; tentatively, D is TRBD1 (6 bases). This CDR3 is built from 15 residues. Trimming stripped 1 base from V and 5 bases from J, with 12 bases between. Germline CDR1 and CDR2: SGDLS and YYNGEE. The DNA of the CDR3 is TGTGCCAGCAGCGTAACTCCAGGGGTGAATGAAAAACTGTTTTTT. Encoded protein: CASSVTPGVNEKLFF.

This clone was counted only a few times. V is TRBV6-5 and J is TRBJ1-1, with 9 positions matching TRBD1. Trimming at V came to 5 bases and at J to 0 bases, leaving 4 bases not matched to a gene. This CDR3 region has 15 residues. Germline values: CDR1 MNHEY, CDR2 SVGAGI. The CDR3 loop reads CASSLRTGVNTEAFF. In DNA form, the CDR3 reads TGTGCCAGCAGTCTTCGGACAGGGGTGAACACTGAAGCTTTCTTT.

The chain is built from TRBV6-6 and TRBJ2-5, with TRBD1 matching over 7 bases. From germline, CDR1 is MNHNY and CDR2 SVGAGI (reference sequence). V lost 10 bases and J lost 5; bases outside the gene matches: 10. The CDR3 loop spans 13 amino acids. CDR3 loop: CATQRTGGETQYF. CDR3 DNA: TGTGCCACCCAAAGGACAGGCGGGGAGACCCAGTACTTC.

The chain carries TRBV7-2 and TRBJ2-7; possibly TRBD2 for D (5 bases). Looked up from germline, CDR1 is SGHTA and CDR2 is FQGNSA. The CDR3 runs to 17 residues. V lost 0 bases and J lost 0, with 15 bases in between. CDR3 nucleotide sequence: TGTGCCAGCAGCTTAGCAGAGGGCGGATTACTCTCCTACGAGCAGTACGTC. Translated, it gives CASSLAEGGLLSYEQYV.

This chain links TRBV29-1 with TRBJ2-2; maybe TRBD2 (6 bases). V was shortened by 7 bases and J by 7 bases, with 13 bases between the two germline ends. Germline CDR1 is SQVTM and CDR2 is ANQGSEA. This CDR3 has 12 residues. The chain's CDR3 is CSGGLGGGELFF. The CDR3 region has the DNA TGCAGCGGGGGACTGGGGGGCGGGGAGCTGTTTTTT.

The chain has TRBV10-3 and TRBJ1-2; D not resolved. V was shortened by 0 bases and J by 4 bases, with 9 bases between the two germline ends. CDR1 is ENHRY and CDR2 is SYGVKD in the germline V gene. The CDR3 has 14 amino acids. CDR3 loop: CAISESTGVYGYTF. The CDR3 bases are TGTGCCATCAGTGAGTCGACTGGAGTCTATGGCTACACCTTC.